This T cell receptor (beta chain) was profiled in a study of spatial heterogeneity in lung cancer. Study context: Within raw reads, each unique TCR and UMI combination appeared on average more than ten times.

Only a few counts were recorded for this clonotype. TCRdb re-called the 5' RACE reads with MiXCR, one entry per CDR3 protein. The sample contains thousands of distinct CDR3 sequences, over 25% of which appear only once. The sample's time point: sample taken at primary tumor resection. Whole RNA came from tumor, nontumor lung or frozen PBMC and was sequenced without being sorted. J gave up 1 base and V 2 bases, and 6 bases lay outside the gene matches. CDR3 length: 18 residues. Sample: PBMCs, taken at surgery. The chain recombines TRBV12-3 or TRBV12-4 with TRBJ2-1; 12 bases are shared with TRBD2. The origin of this receptor is a male donor with early-stage non-small cell lung cancer. DNA of the CDR3: TGTGCCAGCAGTTTACGGGCTAGCGGGAGGGTTTCCTACAATGAGCAGTTCTTC. Protein: CASSLRASGRVSYNEQFF.